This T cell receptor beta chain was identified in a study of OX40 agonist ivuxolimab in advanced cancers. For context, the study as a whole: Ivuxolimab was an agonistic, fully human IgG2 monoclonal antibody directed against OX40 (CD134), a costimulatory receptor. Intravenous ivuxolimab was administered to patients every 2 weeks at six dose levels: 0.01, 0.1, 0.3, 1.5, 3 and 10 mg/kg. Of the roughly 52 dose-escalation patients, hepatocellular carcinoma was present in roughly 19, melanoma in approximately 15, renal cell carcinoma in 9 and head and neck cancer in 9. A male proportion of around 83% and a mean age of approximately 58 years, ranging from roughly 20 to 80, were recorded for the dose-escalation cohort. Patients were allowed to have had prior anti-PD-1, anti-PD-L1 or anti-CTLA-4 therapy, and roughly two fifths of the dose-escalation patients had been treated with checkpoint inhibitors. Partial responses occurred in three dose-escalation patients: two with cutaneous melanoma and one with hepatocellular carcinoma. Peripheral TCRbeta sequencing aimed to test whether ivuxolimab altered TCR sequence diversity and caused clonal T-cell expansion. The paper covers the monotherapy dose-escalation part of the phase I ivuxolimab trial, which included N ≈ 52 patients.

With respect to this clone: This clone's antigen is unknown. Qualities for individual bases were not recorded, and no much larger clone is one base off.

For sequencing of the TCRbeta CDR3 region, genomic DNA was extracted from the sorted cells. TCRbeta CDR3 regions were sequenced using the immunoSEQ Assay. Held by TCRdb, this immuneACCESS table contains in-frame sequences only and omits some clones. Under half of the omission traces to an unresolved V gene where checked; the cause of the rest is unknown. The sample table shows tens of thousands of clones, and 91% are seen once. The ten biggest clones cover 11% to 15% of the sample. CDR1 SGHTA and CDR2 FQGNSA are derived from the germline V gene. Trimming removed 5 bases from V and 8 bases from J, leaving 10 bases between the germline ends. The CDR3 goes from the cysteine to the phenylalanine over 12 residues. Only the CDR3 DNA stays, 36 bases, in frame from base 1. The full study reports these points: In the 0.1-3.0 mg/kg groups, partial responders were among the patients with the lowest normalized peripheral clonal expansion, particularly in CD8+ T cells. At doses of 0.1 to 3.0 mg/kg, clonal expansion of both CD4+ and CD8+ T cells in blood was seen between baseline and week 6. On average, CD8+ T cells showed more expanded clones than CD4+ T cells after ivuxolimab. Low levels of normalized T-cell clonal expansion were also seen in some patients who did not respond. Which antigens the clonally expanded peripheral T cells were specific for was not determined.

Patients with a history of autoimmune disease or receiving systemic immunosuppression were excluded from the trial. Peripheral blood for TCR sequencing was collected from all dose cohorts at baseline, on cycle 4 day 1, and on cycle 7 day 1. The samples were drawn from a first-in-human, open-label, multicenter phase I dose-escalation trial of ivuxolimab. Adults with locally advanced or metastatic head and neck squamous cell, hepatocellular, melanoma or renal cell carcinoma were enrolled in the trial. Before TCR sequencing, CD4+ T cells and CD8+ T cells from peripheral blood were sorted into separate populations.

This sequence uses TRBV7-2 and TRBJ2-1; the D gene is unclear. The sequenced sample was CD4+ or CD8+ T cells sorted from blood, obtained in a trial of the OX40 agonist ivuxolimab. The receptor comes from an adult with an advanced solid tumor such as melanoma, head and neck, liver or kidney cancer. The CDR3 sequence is CASSQRMDEQFF. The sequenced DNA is TGTGCCAGCAGCCAGAGGATGGATGAGCAGTTCTTC.